This TCR beta chain was obtained from a study of CD8 T cells in Susac syndrome. Study results and caveats: The study recognized that its TCR sequencing and HLA analysis covered a relatively small number of individuals.

Points on this clonotype: Antigen: not known.

RNA amounts of about 0.5 to 1 ug underwent reverse transcription with random hexamers. Coverage of TCR beta CDR3 amplification by immunoSEQ multiplex PCR extended to 54 Vbeta and 13 Jbeta. TCRdb recomputed calls from the immunoSEQ multiplex PCR reads with MiXCR, one row per CDR3 protein. The sample records hundreds of thousands of distinct CDR3 sequences, 85% to 95% being singletons. FACS enriched CD8+ TEMRA cells, while bulk CD8+ and CD4+ were negatively isolated. This CDR3 contains 12 residues. V lost 3 bases and J 2 bases, leaving 8 bases between the germline ends. Germline CDR1 is DFQATT and CDR2 is SNEGSKA (reference sequence).

The TCR comes from a human donor with multiple sclerosis. Sequencing used CD4+ T cells from PBMCs. The chain is built from TRBV20-1 and TRBJ2-7; tentative D call: TRBD1 (6 bases). Written as DNA, the CDR3 is TGCAGTGCTAGGAAGGGGGCCTACGAGCAGTACTTC. Its translation is CSARKGAYEQYF.